This TCR beta chain was profiled in a study of shared clonotypes between healthy human individuals. Across the study: Used for every donor were three CD4 naive, three CD4 memory, two CD8 naive and one CD8 memory plate. Study-wide findings and caveats: Incompleteness in sorted-subset sequencing, despite large depth, was shown by rarefaction. Some clonotypes were shared by all four sorted-subset donors, while others were not shared. The non-shared ones had lower generation probabilities than the shared ones.

Regarding this clone: Its target is unknown.

The CDR3 spans 13 residues. Germline V gives CDR1 MNHEY, CDR2 SMNVEV (reference sequence). V was pared by 3 bases and J by 2 bases, with 7 bases between. Splitting the CD4+ cells yielded a CD45RA+ naive subset and a CD45RA-negative memory subset. TCRdb keeps only in-frame clones here, not all; method: immunoSEQ multiplex PCR. The table has a few million clones, more than 90% seen once. The sequenced sample consisted of naive CD4+ T cells sorted from blood. Subset meaning: CD45RA+ positively selected. The chain is built from TRBV27 and TRBJ1-1; D gene ambiguous. This sequence was found in a man aged 18 to 30 in good health. The CDR3 coding sequence is TGTGCCAGCAGTTTTTTCATTAACACTGAAGCTTTCTTT. Protein product: CASSFFINTEAFF.